The 20 T cell receptor beta chains reported below all come from one sample, sequenced in a study of CXCR3-negative and CXCR3-positive naive CD8 T cells. TRB cDNA libraries were made by UMI-labeled 5' RACE. From its re-call of the 5' RACE reads, TCRdb lists each CDR3 protein once, without DNA. This sample contains about 150,000 distinct CDR3 sequences. Whole-study findings and limits: Naive cells with CXCR3 showed TRB CDR3s that were more hydrophobic than those in CXCR3-negative naive cells.

For these receptors, no antigen is known. The material sequenced was naive CXCR3+ CD8+ T cells from blood. Subset indicated: CD45RO-CCR7+CD27+CD95- naive CD8+ T cells expressing CXCR3 (TNR3+). All receptors come from a human donor in good health. Some clones in this sample may be carry-over from other donors' samples.

The rearrangement uses TRBV3-1 and TRBJ2-1; TCRdb outputs TRBD1, but without DNA this stays unchecked. Germline CDR1 reads LGHDT; CDR2 reads YNNKEL (reference sequence). The CDR3 sequence is 15 residues long. The CDR3 loop reads CASSQVLGGYNEQFF.

This chain connects TRBV5-1 to TRBJ1-2. The CDR3 spans 13 residues. The germline gives CDR1 SGHRS, CDR2 YFSETQ. CDR3 amino acids: CASALTADYGYTF.

The chain combines TRBV29-1 with TRBJ2-1. The CDR3 sequence is 13 residues long. The germline V gene encodes CDR1 SQVTM and CDR2 ANQGSEA. The CDR3 protein is CSVESIDYNEQFF.

The chain is built from TRBV30 and TRBJ2-7; TCRdb selects TRBD1, and the lack of DNA leaves this call unchecked. CDR1 and CDR2 (germline): GTSNPN, SVGIG (reference sequence). The CDR3 loop spans 14 amino acids. CDR3 amino acids: CAWTPGQLDYEQYF.

CDR3 residues: CSAPVTSGSLHEQFF. The chain has TRBV20-1 and TRBJ2-1; as DNA is missing, the TRBD2 call by TCRdb cannot be tested. The CDR3 loop spans 15 amino acids. Germline CDR1 is DFQATT and CDR2 is SNEGSKA (reference sequence).

The chain is built from TRBV12-5 and TRBJ2-1; TCRdb returns TRBD1, unconfirmable since there is no DNA. Germline assignment: CDR1 LGHNT and CDR2 FRNRAP. The length of the CDR3 is 13 residues. The CDR3 spells CASGLVSVPGQFF.

V usage is TRBV7-9 and J usage is TRBJ2-7; no DNA is available, so the TRBD1 call from TCRdb remains unchecked. This CDR3 contains 15 residues. Germline V gives CDR1 SEHNR, CDR2 FQNEAQ (reference sequence). The CDR3: CASSPRGDRVYEQYF.

This chain uses TRBV30 with TRBJ1-2; TCRdb's D call, TRBD1, is unchecked because there is no DNA. Germline loops: CDR1 GTSNPN, CDR2 SVGIG (reference sequence). The CDR3 loop spans 12 amino acids. CDR3: CAWRGGSYGYTF.

V usage is TRBV4-1 and J usage is TRBJ2-1. Germline assignment: CDR1 MGHRA and CDR2 YSYEKL. The CDR3 is made up of 12 amino acids. CDR3 region: CASSHLGNEQFF.

This chain joins TRBV7-6 and TRBJ1-4. From germline, CDR1 is SGHVS and CDR2 FNYEAQ. The CDR3 runs 15 residues. CDR3 loop: CASSLSGSANEKLFF.

V usage is TRBV12-3 or TRBV12-4 and J usage is TRBJ2-5; there is no DNA to check the TCRdb D call of TRBD2. The CDR3 runs 15 residues. The CDR3: CASSFTAGVLETQYF.

The V and J genes are TRBV7-2 and TRBJ1-2. The CDR3 has 14 residues. Germline CDR1 reads SGHTA; CDR2 reads FQGNSA. The CDR3 reads CASSLGGSPYGYTF. The full variable domain, rest sourced from reference TRBV7-2 and TRBJ1-2, is GAGVSQSPSNKVTEKGKDVELRCDPISGHTALYWYRQSLGQGLEFLIYFQGNSAPDKSGLPSDRFSAERTGGSVSTLTIQRTQQEDSAVYLCASSLGGSPYGYTFGSGTRLTVV.

The V and J genes are TRBV6-4 and TRBJ2-1; the D gene TCRdb calls, TRBD2, cannot be checked with no DNA. The CDR3 is made up of 15 amino acids. Per germline, CDR1 MRHNA and CDR2 SNTAGT. CDR3: CASSDSMEGVNEQFF.

The V and J genes are TRBV29-1 and TRBJ2-7. The CDR3 covers 12 residues. Looked up from germline, CDR1 is SQVTM and CDR2 is ANQGSEA. The CDR3 sequence is CSVEQRPYEQYF.

V is TRBV7-9 and J is TRBJ2-1. From germline, CDR1 is SEHNR and CDR2 FQNEAQ (reference sequence). The CDR3 totals 14 residues. The CDR3 loop is CASSFSALMNEQFF.

This chain connects TRBV7-9 to TRBJ2-7; TCRdb's D gene call, TRBD1, goes unchecked for lack of DNA. Germline V CDR1 and CDR2: SEHNR, FQNEAQ (reference sequence). The CDR3 runs to 15 residues. This CDR3 reads CASSLVIGQTNEQYF.

The rearrangement links TRBV6-2 or TRBV6-3 to TRBJ2-1. The CDR3 totals 15 residues. From germline, CDR1 is MNHEY and CDR2 SVGEGT. The CDR3 loop is CASSYSLATHNEQFF.

This chain uses TRBV6-2 or TRBV6-3 with TRBJ1-1; without DNA, the TCRdb call of TRBD1 cannot be checked. Germline loops: CDR1 MNHEY, CDR2 SVGEGT. This CDR3 has 16 residues. The CDR3 is CASSYNPDRMNTEAFF.

J is TRBJ2-5 and V is TRBV29-1. Germline V lookup: CDR1 SQVTM, CDR2 ANQGSEA. There are 13 residues in the CDR3. CDR3 sequence: CSVVGLNQETQYF.

This chain links TRBV7-9 with TRBJ2-1; TCRdb gives TRBD2 as the D gene, but with no DNA this cannot be confirmed. The CDR3 has 16 residues. Germline V gene data show CDR1 as SEHNR and CDR2 as FQNEAQ (reference sequence). The CDR3 sequence is CASSLSSGSPYNEQFF.